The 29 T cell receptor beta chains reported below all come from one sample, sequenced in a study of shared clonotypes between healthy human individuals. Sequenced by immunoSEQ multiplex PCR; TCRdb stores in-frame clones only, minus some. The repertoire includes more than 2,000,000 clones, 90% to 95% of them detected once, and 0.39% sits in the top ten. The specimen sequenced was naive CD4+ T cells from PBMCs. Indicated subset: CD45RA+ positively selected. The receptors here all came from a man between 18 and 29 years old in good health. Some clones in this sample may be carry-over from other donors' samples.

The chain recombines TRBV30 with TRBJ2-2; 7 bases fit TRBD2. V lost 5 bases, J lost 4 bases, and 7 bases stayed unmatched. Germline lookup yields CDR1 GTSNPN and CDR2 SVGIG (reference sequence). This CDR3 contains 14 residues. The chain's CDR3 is CAWGKREGTGELFF. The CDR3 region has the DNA TGTGCCTGGGGTAAGCGGGAAGGCACCGGGGAGCTGTTTTTT.

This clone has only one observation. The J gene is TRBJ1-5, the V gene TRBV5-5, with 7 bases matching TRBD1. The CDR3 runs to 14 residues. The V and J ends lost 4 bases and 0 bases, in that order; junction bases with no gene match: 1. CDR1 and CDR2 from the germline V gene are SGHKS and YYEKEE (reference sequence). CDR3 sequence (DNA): TGTGCCAGCAGCCGGGACAGTAGCAATCAGCCCCAGCATTTT. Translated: CASSRDSSNQPQHF.

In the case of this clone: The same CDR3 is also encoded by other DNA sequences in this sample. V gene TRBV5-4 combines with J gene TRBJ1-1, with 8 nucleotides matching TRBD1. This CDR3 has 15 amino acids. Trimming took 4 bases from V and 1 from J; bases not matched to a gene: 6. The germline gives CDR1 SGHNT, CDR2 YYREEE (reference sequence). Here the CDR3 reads CASSAAGTGNTEAFF. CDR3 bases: TGTGCCAGCAGCGCCGCCGGGACAGGGAACACTGAAGCTTTCTTT.

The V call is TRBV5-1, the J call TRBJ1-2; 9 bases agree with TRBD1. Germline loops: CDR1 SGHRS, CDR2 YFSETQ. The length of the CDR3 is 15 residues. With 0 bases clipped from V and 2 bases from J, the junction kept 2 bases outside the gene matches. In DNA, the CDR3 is TGCGCCAGCAGCTTGGAGGGACAGGGAAACTATGGCTACACCTTC. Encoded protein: CASSLEGQGNYGYTF.

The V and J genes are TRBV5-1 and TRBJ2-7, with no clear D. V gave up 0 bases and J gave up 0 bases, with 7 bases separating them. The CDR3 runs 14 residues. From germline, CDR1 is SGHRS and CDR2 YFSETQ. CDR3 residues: CASSLAVNSYEQYF. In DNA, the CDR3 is TGCGCCAGCAGCTTGGCGGTAAACTCCTACGAGCAGTACTTC.

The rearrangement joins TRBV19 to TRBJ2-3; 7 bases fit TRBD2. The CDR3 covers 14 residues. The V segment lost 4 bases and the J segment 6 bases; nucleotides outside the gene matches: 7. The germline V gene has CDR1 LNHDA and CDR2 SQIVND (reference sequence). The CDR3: CASSRGLSVDTQYF. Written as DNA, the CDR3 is TGTGCCAGTAGTAGGGGACTATCGGTGGATACGCAGTATTTT.

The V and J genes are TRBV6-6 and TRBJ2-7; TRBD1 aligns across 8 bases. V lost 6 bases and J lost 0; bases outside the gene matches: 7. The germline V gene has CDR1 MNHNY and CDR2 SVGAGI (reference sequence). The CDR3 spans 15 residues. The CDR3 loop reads CASRPGTGPSYEQYF. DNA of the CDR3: TGTGCCAGCAGGCCAGGGACAGGCCCCTCCTACGAGCAGTACTTC.

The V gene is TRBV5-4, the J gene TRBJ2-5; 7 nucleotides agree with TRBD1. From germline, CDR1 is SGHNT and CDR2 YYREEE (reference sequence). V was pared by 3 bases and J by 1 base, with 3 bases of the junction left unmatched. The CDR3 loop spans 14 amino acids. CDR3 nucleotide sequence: TGTGCCAGCAGCTCACAGGGGCTCCAAGAGACCCAGTACTTC. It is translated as CASSSQGLQETQYF.

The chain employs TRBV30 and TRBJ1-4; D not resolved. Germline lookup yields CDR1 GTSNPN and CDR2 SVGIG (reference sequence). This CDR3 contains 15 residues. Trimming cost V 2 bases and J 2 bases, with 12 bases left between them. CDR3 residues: CAWSPGRRTNEKLFF. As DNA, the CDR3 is TGTGCCTGGAGTCCTGGCCGTAGGACTAATGAAAAACTGTTTTTT.

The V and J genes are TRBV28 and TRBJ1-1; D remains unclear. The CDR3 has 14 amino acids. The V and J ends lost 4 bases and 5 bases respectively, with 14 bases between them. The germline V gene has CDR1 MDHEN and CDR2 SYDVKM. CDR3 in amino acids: CASSYWGKITEAFF. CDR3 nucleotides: TGTGCCAGCAGTTACTGGGGAAAGATAACTGAAGCTTTCTTT.

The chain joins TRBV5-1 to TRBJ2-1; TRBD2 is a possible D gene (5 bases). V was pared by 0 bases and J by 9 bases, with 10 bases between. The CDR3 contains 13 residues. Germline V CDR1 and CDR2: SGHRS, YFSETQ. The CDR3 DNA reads TGCGCCAGCAGCTTGGATCTAGGAGGTGAGCAGTTCTTC. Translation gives CASSLDLGGEQFF. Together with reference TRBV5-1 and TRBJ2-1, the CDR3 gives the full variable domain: KAGVTQTPRYLIKTRGQQVTLSCSPISGHRSVSWYQQTPGQGLQFLFEYFSETQRNKGNFPGRFSGRQFSNSRSEMNVSTLELGDSALYLCASSLDLGGEQFFGPGTRLTVL.

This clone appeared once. The CDR3 reads CASSQDWERIQYF. For the CDR3, the DNA is TGTGCCAGCAGCCAAGACTGGGAACGGATTCAGTACTTC. This chain links TRBV14 with TRBJ2-4, with D hard to call. The length of the CDR3 is 13 residues. V was clipped by 0 bases and J by 10 bases, with 10 bases between them. Germline CDR1 reads SGHDN; CDR2 reads FVKESK.

CDR3: CASSGTVGELFF. The CDR3 nucleotides are TGTGCCAGCAGCGGAACAGTCGGGGAGCTGTTTTTT. The rearrangement uses TRBV2 and TRBJ2-2; no clear D gene. The CDR3 covers 12 residues. V lost 6 bases, J lost 7 bases, and 9 bases lay in between. Germline V gene data show CDR1 as SNHLY and CDR2 as FYNNEI.

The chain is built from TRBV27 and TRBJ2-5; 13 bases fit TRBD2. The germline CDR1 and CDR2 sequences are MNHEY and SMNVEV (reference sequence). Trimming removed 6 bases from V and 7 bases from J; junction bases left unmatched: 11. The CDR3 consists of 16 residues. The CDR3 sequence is CASSRLAGGGLGTQYF. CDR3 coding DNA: TGTGCCAGCAGCCGACTAGCGGGAGGTGGATTGGGGACCCAGTACTTC.

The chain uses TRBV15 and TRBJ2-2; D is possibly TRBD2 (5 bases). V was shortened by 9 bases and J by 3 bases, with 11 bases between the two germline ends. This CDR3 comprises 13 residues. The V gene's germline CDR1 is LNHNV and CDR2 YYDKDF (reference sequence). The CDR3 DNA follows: TGTGCCACTACCTGGACTTACACCGGGGAGCTGTTTTTT. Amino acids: CATTWTYTGELFF.

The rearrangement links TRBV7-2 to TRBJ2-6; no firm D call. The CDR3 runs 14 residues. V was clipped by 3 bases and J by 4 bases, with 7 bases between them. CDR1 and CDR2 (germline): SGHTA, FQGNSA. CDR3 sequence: CASSLAAGANVLTF. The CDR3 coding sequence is TGTGCCAGCAGCTTGGCAGCCGGGGCCAACGTCCTGACTTTC.

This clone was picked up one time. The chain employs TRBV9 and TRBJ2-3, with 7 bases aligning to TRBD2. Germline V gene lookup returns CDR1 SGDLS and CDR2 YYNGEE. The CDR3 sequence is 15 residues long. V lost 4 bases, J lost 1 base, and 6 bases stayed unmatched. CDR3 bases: TGTGCCAGCAGCCCAAGCGGGACCCGCACAGATACGCAGTATTTT. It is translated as CASSPSGTRTDTQYF.

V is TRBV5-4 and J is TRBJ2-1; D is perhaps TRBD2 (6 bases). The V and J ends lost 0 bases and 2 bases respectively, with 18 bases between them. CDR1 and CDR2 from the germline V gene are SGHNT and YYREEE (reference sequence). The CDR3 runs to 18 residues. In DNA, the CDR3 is TGTGCCAGCAGCTTGGCGCCGGGGGTAACGTCCGCCTACAATGAGCAGTTCTTC. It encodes CASSLAPGVTSAYNEQFF.

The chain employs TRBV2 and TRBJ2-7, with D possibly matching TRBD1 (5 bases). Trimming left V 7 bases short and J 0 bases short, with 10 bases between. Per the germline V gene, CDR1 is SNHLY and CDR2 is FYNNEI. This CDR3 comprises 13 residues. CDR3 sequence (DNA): TGTGCCAGCAAAACAGGATACTCCTACGAGCAGTACTTC. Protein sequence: CASKTGYSYEQYF.

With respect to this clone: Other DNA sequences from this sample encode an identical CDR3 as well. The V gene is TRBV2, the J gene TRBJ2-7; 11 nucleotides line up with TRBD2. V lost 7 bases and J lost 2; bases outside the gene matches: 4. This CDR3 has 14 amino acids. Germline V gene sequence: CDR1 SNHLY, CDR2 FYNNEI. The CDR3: CASKTSGSTYEQYF. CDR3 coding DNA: TGTGCCAGCAAAACTAGCGGGAGTACCTACGAGCAGTACTTC. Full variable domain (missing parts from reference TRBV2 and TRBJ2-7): EPEVTQTPSHQVTQMGQEVILRCVPISNHLYFYWYRQILGQKVEFLVSFYNNEISEKSEIFDDQFSVERPDGSNFTLKIRSTKLEDSAMYFCASKTSGSTYEQYFGPGTRLTVT.

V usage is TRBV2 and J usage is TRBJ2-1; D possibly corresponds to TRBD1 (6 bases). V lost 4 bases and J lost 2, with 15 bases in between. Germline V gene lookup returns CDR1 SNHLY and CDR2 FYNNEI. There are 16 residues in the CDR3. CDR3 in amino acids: CASSAPQGPTYNEQFF. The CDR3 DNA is TGTGCCAGCAGTGCCCCCCAGGGGCCGACCTACAATGAGCAGTTCTTC. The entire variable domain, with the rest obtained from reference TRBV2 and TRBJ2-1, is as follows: EPEVTQTPSHQVTQMGQEVILRCVPISNHLYFYWYRQILGQKVEFLVSFYNNEISEKSEIFDDQFSVERPDGSNFTLKIRSTKLEDSAMYFCASSAPQGPTYNEQFFGPGTRLTVL.

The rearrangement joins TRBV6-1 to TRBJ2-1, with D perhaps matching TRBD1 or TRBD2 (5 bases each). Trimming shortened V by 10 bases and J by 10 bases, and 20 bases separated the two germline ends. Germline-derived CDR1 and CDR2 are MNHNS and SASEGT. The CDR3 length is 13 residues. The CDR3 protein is CATPGDLSEEQFF. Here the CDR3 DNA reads TGTGCCACCCCTGGGGACCTCTCGGAAGAGCAGTTCTTC.

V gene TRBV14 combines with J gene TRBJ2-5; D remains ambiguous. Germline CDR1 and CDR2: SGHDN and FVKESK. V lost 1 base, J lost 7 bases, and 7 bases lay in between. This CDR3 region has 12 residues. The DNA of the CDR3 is TGTGCCAGCAGCCAAGCTCTGGGGACCCAGTACTTC. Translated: CASSQALGTQYF. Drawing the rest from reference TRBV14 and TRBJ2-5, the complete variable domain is EAGVTQFPSHSVIEKGQTVTLRCDPISGHDNLYWYRRVMGKEIKFLLHFVKESKQDESGMPNNRFLAERTGGTYSTLKVQPAELEDSGVYFCASSQALGTQYFGPGTRLLVL.

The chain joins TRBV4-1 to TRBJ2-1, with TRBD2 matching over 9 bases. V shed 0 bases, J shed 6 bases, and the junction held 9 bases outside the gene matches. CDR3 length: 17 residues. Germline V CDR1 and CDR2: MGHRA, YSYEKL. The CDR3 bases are TGCGCCAGCAGCCAAGAAAGGGGACTAGCTTCAACCAATGAGCAGTTCTTC. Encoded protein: CASSQERGLASTNEQFF.

CDR3 region: CATSRTGAGVYNEQFF. CDR3 nucleotides: TGTGCCACCAGCAGGACAGGGGCCGGGGTATACAATGAGCAGTTCTTC. The chain is built from TRBV15 and TRBJ2-1; 8 bases fit TRBD1. The CDR3 has 16 residues. J lost 4 bases, V lost 3 bases, and 8 bases had no gene match. CDR1 LNHNV and CDR2 YYDKDF come from the germline V gene (reference sequence).

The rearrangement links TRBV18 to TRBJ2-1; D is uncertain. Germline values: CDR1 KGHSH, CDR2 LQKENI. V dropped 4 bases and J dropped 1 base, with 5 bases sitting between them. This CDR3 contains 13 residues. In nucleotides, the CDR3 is TGTGCCAGCTCACACGGGTCCTACAATGAGCAGTTCTTC. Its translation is CASSHGSYNEQFF.

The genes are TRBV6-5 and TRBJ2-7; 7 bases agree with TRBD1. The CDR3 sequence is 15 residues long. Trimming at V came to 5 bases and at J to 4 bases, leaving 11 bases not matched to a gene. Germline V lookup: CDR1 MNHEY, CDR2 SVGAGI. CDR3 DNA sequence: TGTGCCAGCAGTGGCGGTAAGAGGGGGCCATACGAGCAGTACTTC. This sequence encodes CASSGGKRGPYEQYF.

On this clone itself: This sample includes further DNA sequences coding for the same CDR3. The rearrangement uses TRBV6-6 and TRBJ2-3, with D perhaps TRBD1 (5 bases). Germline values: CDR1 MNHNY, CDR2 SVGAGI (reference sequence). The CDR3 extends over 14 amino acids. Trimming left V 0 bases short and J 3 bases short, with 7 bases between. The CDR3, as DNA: TGTGCCAGCAGTTACTCCGCAGGGACAGATACGCAGTATTTT. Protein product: CASSYSAGTDTQYF.

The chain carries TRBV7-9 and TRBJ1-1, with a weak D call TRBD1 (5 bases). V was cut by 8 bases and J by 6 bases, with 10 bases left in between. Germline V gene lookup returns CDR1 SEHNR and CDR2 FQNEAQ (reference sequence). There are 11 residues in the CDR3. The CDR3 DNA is TGTGCCAGCCGGAGGGGCGCTGAAGCTTTCTTT. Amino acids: CASRRGAEAFF.